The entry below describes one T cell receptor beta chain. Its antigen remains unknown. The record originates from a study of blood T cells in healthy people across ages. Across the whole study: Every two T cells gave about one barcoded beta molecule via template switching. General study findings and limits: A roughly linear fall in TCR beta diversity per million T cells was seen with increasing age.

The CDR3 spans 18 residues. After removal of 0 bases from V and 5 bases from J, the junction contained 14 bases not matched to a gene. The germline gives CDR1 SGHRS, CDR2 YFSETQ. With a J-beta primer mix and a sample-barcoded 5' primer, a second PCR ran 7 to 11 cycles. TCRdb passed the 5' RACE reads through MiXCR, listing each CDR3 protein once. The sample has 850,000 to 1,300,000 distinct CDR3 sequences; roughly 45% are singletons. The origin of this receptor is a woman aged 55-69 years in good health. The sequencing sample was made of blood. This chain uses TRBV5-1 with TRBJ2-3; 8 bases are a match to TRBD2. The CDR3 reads CASSLEGASGSYIDTQYF. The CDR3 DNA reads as TGCGCCAGCAGCTTGGAAGGGGCCAGCGGGAGCTATATAGATACGCAGTATTTT.